This note documents a single T cell receptor (beta chain) sequence. Germline-derived CDR1 and CDR2 are LNHNV and YYDKDF (reference sequence). V dropped 4 bases and J dropped 4; count of bases not matched to a gene: 10. The CDR3 consists of 15 residues. The sample comes from a study of blood T cell repertoires in COVID-19. Overall study: The study drew acute and convalescent COVID-19 samples from the United States, Italy and Spain. From T cells, B-cell-depleted T cells, or PBMCs came the material, which was cDNA or gDNA.

Sequencing used immunoSEQ multiplex PCR; TCRdb keeps in-frame clones, though not all of them. Altogether 85,000 to 120,000 clones are present, more than 75% being singletons, with the ten largest covering approximately 9.9%. Sequencing input: peripheral blood. This receptor was identified in a man aged 55 to 69 with active or convalescent COVID-19. The genes are TRBV15 and TRBJ2-7; 7 bases are a match to TRBD1. CDR3 protein: CATSTRRQGLYEQYV. The CDR3 DNA reads TGTGCCACCAGCACCCGGCGACAGGGTTTGTACGAGCAGTACGTC.